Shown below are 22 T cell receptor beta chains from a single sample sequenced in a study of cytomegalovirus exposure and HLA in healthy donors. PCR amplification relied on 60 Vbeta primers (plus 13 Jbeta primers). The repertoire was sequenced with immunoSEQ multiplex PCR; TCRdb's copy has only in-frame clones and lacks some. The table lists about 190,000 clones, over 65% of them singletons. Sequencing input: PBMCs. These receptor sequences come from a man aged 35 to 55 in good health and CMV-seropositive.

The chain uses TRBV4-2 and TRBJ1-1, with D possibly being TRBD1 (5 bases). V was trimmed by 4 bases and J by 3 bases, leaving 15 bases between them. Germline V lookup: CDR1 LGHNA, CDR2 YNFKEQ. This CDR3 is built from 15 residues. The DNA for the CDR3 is TGTGCCAGCAGCCTCAGACAGACCGAGGACACTGAAGCTTTCTTT. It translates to CASSLRQTEDTEAFF.

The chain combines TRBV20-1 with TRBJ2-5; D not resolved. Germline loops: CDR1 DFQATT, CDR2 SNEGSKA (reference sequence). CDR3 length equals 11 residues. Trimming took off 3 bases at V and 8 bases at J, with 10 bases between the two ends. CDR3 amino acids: CSASIRGTQYF. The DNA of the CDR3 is TGCAGTGCTAGTATCCGCGGCACCCAGTACTTC.

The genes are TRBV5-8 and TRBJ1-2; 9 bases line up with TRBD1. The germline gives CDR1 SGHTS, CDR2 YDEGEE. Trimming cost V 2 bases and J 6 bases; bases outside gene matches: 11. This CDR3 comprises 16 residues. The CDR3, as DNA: TGTGCCAGCAGCTTTAAGTTGGGACAGGGCCCAGATGGCTACACCTTC. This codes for CASSFKLGQGPDGYTF.

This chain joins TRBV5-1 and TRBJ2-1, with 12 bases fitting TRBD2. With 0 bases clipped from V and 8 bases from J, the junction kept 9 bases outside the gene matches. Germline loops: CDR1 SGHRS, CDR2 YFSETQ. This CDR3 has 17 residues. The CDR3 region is CASSLGLLAGGEDEQFF. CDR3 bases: TGCGCCAGCAGCTTGGGCCTTCTAGCGGGAGGGGAGGATGAGCAGTTCTTC.

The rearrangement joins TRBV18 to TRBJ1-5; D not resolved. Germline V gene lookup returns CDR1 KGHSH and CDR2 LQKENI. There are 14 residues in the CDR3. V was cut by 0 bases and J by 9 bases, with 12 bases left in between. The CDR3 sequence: CASSPPDLTGPQHF. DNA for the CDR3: TGTGCCAGCTCACCACCCGACCTCACGGGGCCCCAGCATTTT.

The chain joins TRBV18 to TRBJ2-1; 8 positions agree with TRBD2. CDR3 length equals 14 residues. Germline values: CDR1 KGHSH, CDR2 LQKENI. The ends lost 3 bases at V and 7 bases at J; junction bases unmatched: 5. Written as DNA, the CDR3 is TGTGCCAGCTCACCCCCAGGCGGGGGGAATGAGCAGTTCTTC. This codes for CASSPPGGGNEQFF.

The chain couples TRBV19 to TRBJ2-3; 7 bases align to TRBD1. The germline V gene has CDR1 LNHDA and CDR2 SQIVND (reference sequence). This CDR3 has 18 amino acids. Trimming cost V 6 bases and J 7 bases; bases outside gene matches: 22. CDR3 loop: CASRNGGESRGQQHTQYF. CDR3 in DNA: TGTGCCAGTAGAAATGGTGGAGAGAGTAGGGGACAGCAGCATACGCAGTATTTT. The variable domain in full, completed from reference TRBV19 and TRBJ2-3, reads DGGITQSPKYLFRKEGQNVTLSCEQNLNHDAMYWYRQDPGQGLRLIYYSQIVNDFQKGDIAEGYSVSREKKESFPLTVTSAQKNPTAFYLCASRNGGESRGQQHTQYFGPGTRLTVL.

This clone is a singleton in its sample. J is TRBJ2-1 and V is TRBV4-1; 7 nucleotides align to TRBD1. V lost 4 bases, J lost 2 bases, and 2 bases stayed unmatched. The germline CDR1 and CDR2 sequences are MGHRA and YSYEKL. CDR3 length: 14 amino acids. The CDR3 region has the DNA TGCGCCAGCAGCCGTGGACAGGCCTACAATGAGCAGTTCTTC. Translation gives CASSRGQAYNEQFF.

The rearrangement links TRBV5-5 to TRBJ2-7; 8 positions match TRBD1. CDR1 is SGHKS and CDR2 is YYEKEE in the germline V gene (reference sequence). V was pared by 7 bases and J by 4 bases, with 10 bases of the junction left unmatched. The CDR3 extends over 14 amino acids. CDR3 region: CASRAPGQAYEQYF. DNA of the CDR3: TGTGCCAGCCGAGCTCCGGGACAGGCGTACGAGCAGTACTTC.

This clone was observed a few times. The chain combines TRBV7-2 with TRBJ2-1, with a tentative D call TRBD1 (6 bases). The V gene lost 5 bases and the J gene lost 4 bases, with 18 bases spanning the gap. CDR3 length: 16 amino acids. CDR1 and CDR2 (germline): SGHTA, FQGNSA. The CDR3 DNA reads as TGTGCCAGCAGCCCTAGCACAGGGATAGGATACAATGAGCAGTTCTTC. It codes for CASSPSTGIGYNEQFF.

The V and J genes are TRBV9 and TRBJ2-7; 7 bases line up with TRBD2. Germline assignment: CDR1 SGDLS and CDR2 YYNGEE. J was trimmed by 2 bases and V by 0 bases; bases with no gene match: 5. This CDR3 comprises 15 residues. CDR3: CASSVAASGPYEQYF. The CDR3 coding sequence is TGTGCCAGCAGCGTAGCGGCTAGCGGTCCCTACGAGCAGTACTTC.

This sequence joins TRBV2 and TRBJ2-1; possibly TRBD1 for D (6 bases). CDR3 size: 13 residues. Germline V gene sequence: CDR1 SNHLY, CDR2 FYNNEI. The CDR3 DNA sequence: TGTGTCACACAGGGCCCTGTGTACAATGAGCAGTTCTTC. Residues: CVTQGPVYNEQFF.

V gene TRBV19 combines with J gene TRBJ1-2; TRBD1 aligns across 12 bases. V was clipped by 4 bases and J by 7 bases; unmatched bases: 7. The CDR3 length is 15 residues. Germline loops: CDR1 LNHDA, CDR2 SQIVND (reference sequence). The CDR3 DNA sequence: TGTGCCAGTAGTAGGGGACAGGGGGCCCTCGGTGGCTACACCTTC. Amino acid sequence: CASSRGQGALGGYTF.

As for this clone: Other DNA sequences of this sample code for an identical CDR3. This CDR3 reads CASSPLGGSSYNEQFF. The DNA for the CDR3 is TGTGCCAGCAGCCCACTAGGGGGAAGCTCCTACAATGAGCAGTTCTTC. J is TRBJ2-1 and V is TRBV7-3; possible D gene TRBD1, 6 bases. CDR1 SGHTA and CDR2 FQGTGA come from the germline V gene. This CDR3 is built from 16 residues. Trimming took off 5 bases at V and 0 bases at J, with 14 bases between the two ends.

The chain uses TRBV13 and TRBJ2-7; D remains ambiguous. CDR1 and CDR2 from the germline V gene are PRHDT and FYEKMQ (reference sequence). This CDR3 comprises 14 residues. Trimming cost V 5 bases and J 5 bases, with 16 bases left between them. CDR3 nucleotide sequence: TGTGCCAGCAGCGCCTTCGCGGTCCGCGACGAGCAGTACTTC. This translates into CASSAFAVRDEQYF.

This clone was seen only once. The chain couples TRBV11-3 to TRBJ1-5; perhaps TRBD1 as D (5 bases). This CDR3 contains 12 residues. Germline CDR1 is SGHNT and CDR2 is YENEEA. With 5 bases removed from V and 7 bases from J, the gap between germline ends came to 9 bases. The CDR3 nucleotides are TGTGCCAGCAGCCCCCGGGGGCAGCCCCAGCATTTT. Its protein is CASSPRGQPQHF.

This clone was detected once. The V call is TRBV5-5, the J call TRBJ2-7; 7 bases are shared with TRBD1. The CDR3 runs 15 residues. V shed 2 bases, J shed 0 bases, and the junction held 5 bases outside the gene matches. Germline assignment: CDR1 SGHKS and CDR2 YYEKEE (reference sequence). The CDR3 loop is CASSFGRDSSYEQYF. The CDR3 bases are TGTGCCAGCAGCTTTGGCAGGGACAGCTCCTACGAGCAGTACTTC.

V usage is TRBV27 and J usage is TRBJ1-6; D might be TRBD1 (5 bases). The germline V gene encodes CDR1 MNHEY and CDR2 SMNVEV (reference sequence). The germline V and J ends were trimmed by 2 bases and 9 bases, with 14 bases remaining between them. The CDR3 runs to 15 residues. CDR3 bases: TGTGCCAGCAGTTTAATGGGGAGGGGATCTTCACCCCTCCACTTT. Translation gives CASSLMGRGSSPLHF.

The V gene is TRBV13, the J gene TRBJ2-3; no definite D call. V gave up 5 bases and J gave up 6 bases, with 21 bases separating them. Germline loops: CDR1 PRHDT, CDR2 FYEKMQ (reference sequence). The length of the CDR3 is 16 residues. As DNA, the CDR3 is TGTGCCAGCAGCGCCCGGGTCTCCAGTGGTGGGGATACGCAGTATTTT. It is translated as CASSARVSSGGDTQYF.

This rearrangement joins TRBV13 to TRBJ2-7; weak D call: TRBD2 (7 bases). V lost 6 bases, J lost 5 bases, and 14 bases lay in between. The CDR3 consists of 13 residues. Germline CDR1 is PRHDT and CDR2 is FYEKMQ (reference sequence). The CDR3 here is CASSGGGANEQYF. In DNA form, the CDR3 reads TGTGCCAGCAGTGGAGGGGGGGCCAACGAGCAGTACTTC. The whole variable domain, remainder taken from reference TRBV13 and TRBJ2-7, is AAGVIQSPRHLIKEKRETATLKCYPIPRHDTVYWYQQGPGQDPQFLISFYEKMQSDKGSIPDRFSAQQFSDYHSELNMSSLELGDSALYFCASSGGGANEQYFGPGTRLTVT.

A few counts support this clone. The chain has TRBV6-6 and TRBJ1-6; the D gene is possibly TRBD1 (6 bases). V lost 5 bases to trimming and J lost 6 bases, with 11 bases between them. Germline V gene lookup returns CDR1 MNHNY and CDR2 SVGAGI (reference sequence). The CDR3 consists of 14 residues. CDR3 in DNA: TGTGCCAGCAGTGCCGGGACACCTAATTCACCCCTCCACTTT. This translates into CASSAGTPNSPLHF.

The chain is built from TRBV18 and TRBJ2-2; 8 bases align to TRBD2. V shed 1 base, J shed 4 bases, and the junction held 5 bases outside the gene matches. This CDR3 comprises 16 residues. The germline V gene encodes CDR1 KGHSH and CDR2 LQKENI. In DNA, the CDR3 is TGTGCCAGCTCACCACTCAGCGGGGGAGGCACCGGGGAGCTGTTTTTT. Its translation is CASSPLSGGGTGELFF.